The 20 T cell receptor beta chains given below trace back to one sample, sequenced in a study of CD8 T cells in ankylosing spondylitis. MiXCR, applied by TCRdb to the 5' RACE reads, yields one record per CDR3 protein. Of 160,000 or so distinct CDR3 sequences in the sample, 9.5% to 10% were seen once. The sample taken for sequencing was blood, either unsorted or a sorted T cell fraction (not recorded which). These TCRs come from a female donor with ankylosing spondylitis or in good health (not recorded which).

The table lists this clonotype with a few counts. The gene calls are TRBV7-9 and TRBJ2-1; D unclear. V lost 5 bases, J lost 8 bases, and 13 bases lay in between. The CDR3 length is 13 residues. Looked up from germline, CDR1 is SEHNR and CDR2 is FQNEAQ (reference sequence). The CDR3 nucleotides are TGTGCCAGCAGCCCGAAGGCCCGTTATGAGCAGTTCTTC. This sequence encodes CASSPKARYEQFF.

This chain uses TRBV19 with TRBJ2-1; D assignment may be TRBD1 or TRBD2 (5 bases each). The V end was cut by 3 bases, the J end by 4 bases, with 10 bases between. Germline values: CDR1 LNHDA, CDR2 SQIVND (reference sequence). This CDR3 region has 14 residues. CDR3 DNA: TGTGCCAGTAGTATTGGGACGGATTACAATGAGCAGTTCTTC. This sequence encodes CASSIGTDYNEQFF.

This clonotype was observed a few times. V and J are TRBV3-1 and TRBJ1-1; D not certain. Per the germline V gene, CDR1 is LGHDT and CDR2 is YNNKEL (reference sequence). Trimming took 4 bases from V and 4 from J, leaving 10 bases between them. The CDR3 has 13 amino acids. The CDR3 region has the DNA TGTGCCAGCAGCCCGACCCTTGTCACTGAAGCTTTCTTT. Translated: CASSPTLVTEAFF.

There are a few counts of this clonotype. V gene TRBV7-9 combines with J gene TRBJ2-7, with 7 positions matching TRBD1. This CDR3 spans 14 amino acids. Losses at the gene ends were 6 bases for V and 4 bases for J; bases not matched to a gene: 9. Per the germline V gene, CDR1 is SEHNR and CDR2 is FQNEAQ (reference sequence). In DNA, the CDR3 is TGTGCCAGCAGTCAAGACAGGGTGAGATACGAGCAGTACTTC. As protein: CASSQDRVRYEQYF.

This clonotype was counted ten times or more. The CDR3 loop is CASSEGTSGRSYEQYF. The CDR3 region has the DNA TGTGCCAGCAGTGAGGGGACTAGCGGGAGGTCCTACGAGCAGTACTTC. The V call is TRBV6-1, the J call TRBJ2-7, with TRBD2 matching 15 bases. After removal of 3 bases from V and 1 base from J, the junction contained 1 base not matched to a gene. Germline V gene sequence: CDR1 MNHNS, CDR2 SASEGT. This CDR3 is 16 amino acids long.

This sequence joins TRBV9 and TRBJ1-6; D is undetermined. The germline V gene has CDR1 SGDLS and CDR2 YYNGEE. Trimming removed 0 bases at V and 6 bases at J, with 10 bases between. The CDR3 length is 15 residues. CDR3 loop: CASSVADGGNSPLHF. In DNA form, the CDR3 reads TGTGCCAGCAGCGTAGCAGACGGAGGTAATTCACCCCTCCACTTT.

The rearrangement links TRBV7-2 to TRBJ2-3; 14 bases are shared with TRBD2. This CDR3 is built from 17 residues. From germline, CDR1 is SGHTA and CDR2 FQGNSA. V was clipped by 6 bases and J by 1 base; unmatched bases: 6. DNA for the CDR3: TGTGCCAGCAGTACCGGGACTAGCGGGAGCCGCACAGATACGCAGTATTTT. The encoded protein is CASSTGTSGSRTDTQYF. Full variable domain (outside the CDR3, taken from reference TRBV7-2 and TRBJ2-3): GAGVSQSPSNKVTEKGKDVELRCDPISGHTALYWYRQSLGQGLEFLIYFQGNSAPDKSGLPSDRFSAERTGGSVSTLTIQRTQQEDSAVYLCASSTGTSGSRTDTQYFGPGTRLTVL.

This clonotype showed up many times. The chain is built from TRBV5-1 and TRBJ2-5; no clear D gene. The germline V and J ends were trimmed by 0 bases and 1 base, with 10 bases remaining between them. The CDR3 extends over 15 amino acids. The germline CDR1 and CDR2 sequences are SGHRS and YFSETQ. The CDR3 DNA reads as TGCGCCAGCAGCTTGGAGCGACCATCCCAAGAGACCCAGTACTTC. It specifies CASSLERPSQETQYF.

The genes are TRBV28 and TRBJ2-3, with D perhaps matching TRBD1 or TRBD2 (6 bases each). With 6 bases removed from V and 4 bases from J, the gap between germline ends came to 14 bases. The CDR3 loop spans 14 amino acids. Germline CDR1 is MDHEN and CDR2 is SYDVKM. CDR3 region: CASRTVGGADTQYF. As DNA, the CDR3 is TGTGCCAGCAGGACTGTGGGGGGCGCAGATACGCAGTATTTT. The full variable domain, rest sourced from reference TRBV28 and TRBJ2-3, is DVKVTQSSRYLVKRTGEKVFLECVQDMDHENMFWYRQDPGLGLRLIYFSYDVKMKEKGDIPEGYSVSREKKERFSLILESASTNQTSMYLCASRTVGGADTQYFGPGTRLTVL.

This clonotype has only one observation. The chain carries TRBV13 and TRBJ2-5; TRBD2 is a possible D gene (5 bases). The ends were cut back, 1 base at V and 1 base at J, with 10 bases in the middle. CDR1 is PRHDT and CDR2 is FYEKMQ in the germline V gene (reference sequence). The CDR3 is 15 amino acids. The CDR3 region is CASSLESGSQETQYF. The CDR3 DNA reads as TGTGCCAGCAGCTTAGAGTCGGGGAGCCAAGAGACCCAGTACTTC. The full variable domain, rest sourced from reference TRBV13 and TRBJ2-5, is AAGVIQSPRHLIKEKRETATLKCYPIPRHDTVYWYQQGPGQDPQFLISFYEKMQSDKGSIPDRFSAQQFSDYHSELNMSSLELGDSALYFCASSLESGSQETQYFGPGTRLLVL.

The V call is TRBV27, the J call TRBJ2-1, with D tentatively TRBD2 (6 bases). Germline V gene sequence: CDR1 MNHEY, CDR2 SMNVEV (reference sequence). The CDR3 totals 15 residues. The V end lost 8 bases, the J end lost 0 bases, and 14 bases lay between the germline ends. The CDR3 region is CASGGQVHSYNEQFF. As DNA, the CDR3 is TGTGCCAGCGGAGGGCAGGTACACTCCTACAATGAGCAGTTCTTC.

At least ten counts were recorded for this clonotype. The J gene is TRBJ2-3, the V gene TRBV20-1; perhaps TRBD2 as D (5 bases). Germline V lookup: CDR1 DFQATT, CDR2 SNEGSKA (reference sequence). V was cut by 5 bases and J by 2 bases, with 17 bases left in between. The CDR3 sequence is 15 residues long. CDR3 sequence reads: CSARRTARATDTQYF. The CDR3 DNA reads TGCAGTGCTCGCCGGACGGCGAGGGCCACAGATACGCAGTATTTT.

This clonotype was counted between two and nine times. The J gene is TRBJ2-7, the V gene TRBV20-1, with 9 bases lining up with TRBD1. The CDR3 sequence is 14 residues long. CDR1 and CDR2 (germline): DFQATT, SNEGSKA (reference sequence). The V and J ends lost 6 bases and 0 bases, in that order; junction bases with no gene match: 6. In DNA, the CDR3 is TGCAGTGCCACAGGGGGACAGGGCTCCTACGAGCAGTACTTC. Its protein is CSATGGQGSYEQYF.

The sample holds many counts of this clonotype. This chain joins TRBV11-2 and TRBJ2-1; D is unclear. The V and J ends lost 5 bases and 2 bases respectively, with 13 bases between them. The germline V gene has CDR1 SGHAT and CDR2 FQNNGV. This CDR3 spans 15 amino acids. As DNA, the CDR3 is TGTGCCAGCAGCGCCACGCACAGTACCTACAATGAGCAGTTCTTC. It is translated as CASSATHSTYNEQFF.

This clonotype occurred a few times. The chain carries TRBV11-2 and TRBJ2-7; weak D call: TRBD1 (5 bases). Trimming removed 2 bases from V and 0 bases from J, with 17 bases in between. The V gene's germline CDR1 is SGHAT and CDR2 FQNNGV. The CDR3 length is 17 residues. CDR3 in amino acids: CASSLSIATDSSYEQYF. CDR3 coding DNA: TGTGCCAGCAGCTTATCCATTGCGACAGATAGCTCCTACGAGCAGTACTTC.

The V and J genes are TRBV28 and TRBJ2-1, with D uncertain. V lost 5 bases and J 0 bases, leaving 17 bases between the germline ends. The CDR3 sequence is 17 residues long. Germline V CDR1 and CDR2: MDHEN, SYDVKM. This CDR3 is CASSLLVSPDSYNEQFF. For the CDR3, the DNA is TGTGCCAGCAGTCTCCTGGTCAGCCCTGACTCCTACAATGAGCAGTTCTTC.

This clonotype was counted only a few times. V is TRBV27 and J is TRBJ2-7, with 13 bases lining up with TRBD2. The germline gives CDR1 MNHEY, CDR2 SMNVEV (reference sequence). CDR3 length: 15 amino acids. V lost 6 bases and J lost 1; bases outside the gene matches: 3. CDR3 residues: CASRLAGGPSYEQYF. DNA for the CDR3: TGTGCCAGCAGACTAGCGGGAGGGCCTTCCTACGAGCAGTACTTC.

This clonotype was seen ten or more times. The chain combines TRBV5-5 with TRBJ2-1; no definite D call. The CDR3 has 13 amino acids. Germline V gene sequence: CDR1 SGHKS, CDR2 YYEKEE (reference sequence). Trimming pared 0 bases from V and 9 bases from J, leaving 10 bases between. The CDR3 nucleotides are TGTGCCAGCAGCTTGGCGGCCTCGGGTGAGCAGTTCTTC. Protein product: CASSLAASGEQFF. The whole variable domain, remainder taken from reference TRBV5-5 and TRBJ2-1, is DAGVTQSPTHLIKTRGQQVTLRCSPISGHKSVSWYQQVLGQGPQFIFQYYEKEERGRGNFPDRFSARQFPNYSSELNVNALLLGDSALYLCASSLAASGEQFFGPGTRLTVL.

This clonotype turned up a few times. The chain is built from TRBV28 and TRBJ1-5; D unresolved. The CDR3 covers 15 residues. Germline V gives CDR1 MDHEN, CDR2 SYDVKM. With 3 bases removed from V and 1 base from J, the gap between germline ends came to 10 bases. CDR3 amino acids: CASSLDRYSNQPQHF. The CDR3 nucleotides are TGTGCCAGCAGTTTGGACCGATACAGCAATCAGCCCCAGCATTTT.

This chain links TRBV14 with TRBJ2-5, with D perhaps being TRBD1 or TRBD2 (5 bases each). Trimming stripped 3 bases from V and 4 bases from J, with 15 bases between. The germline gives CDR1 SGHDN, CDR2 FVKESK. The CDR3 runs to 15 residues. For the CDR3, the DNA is TGTGCCAGCAGCCAGGACTCAGGGTTGGGAGAGACCCAGTACTTC. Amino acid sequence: CASSQDSGLGETQYF. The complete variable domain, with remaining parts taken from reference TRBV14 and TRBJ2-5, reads EAGVTQFPSHSVIEKGQTVTLRCDPISGHDNLYWYRRVMGKEIKFLLHFVKESKQDESGMPNNRFLAERTGGTYSTLKVQPAELEDSGVYFCASSQDSGLGETQYFGPGTRLLVL.